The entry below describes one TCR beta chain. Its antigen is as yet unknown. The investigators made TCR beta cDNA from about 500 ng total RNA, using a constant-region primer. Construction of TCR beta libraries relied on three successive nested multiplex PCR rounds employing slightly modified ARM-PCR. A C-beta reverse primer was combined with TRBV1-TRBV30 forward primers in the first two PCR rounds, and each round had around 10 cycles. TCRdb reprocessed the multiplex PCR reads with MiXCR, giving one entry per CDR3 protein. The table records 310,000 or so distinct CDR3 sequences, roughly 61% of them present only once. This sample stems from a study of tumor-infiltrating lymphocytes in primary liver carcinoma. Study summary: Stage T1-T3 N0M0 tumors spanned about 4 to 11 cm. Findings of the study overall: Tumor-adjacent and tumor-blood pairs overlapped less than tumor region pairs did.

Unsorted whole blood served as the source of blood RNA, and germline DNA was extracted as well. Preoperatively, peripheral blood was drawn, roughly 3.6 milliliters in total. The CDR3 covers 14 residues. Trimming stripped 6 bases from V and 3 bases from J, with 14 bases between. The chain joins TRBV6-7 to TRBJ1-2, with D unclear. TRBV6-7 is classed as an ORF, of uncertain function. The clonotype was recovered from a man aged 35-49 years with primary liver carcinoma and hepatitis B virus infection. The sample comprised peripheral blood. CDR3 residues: CASSAVNGDYGYTF. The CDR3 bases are TGTGCCAGCAGCGCGGTCAACGGGGACTATGGCTACACCTTC.